The clone carrying this T cell receptor (beta chain) was seen just once. Germline V gene data show CDR1 as LNHDA and CDR2 as SQIVND (reference sequence). Trimming removed 3 bases at V and 4 bases at J, with 22 bases between. The CDR3 runs 18 residues. The data belong to a study of cytomegalovirus exposure and HLA in healthy donors. The PCR contained 60 Vbeta and 13 Jbeta primers. Sequencing used immunoSEQ multiplex PCR; TCRdb keeps in-frame clones, though not all of them. The sample lists about 140,000 clones, around 66% occurring once. This receptor was identified in a woman aged 55 to 70 in good health and CMV-seronegative. The chain is built from TRBV19 and TRBJ2-1; D possibly corresponds to TRBD1 (5 bases). The sample comprised PBMCs. The CDR3 DNA is TGTGCCAGTAGTATCGGAAAAGGGGTTTCTATCCGGTACAATGAGCAGTTCTTC. Protein: CASSIGKGVSIRYNEQFF.